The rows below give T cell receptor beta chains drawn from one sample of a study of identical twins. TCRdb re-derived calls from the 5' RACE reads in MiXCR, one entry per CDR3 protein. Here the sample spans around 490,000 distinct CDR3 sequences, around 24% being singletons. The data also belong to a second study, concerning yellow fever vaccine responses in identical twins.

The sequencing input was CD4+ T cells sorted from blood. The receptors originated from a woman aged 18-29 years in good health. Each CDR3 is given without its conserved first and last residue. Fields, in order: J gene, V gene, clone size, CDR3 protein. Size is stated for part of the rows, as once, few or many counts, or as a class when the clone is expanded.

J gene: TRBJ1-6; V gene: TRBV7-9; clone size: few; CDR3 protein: ASSWTGTANSPLH
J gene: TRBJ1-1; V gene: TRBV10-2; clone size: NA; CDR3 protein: ASTWRNTEAF
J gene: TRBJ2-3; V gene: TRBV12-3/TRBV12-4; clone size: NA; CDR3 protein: AFCQGLLRRSTDTQY
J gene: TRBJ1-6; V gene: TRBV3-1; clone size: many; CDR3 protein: ASSQQNSPLH
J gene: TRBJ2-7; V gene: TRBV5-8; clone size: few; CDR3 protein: ASRPGLAVGYEQY
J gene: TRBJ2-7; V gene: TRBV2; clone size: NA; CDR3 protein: ASRQEAYEQY
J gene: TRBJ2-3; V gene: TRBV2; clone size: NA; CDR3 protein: ASSEEQLTSTDTQY
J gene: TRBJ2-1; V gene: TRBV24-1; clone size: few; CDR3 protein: ATSDWGSSGTRSYNEQF
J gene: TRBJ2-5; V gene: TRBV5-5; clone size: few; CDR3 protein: ASSIGLAFETQY
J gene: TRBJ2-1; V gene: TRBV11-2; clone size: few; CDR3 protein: ASSSRASGGGDEQF
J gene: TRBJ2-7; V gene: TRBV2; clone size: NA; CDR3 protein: ASRAVIEQY
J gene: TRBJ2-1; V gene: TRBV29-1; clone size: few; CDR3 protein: SVEVTSGIPYNEQF
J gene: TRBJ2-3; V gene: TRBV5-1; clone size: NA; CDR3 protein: ASSVTGVVDTQY
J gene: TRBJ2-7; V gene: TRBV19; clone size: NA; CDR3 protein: ASRDLGSYEQY
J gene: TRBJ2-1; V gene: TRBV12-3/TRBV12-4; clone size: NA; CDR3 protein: ASVSWQGEQF
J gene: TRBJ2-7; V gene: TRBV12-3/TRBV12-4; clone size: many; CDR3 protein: ASSLQRHGKNEQY
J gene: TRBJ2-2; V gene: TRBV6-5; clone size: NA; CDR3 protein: ASSYLGQGFPGELF
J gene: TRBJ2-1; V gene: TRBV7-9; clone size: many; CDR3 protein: ASSQPTGGGYNEQF
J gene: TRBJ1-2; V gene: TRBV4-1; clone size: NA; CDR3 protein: ASSQEGGTNYGYT
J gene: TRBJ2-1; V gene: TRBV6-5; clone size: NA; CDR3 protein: ASSYSKKGSSYNEQF
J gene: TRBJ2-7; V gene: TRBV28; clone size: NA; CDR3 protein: ASNLGRTYEQY
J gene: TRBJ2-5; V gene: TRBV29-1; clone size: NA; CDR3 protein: SVWGGWETQY
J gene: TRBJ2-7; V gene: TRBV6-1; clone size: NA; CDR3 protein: ASSEMMQYEQY
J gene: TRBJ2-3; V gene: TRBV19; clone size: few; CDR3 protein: ASSISISTDTQY
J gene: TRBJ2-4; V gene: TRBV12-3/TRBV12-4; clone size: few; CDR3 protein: ASSLQGAKNIQY
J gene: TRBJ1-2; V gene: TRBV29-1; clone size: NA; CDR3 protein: SGHGQGDYGYT
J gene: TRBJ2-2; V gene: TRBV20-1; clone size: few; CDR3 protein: SAEENGLARELF
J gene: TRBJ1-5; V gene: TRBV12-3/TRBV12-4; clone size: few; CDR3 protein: ASSPTGGLQPQH
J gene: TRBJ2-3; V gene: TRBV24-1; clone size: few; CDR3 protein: ATEGDPDTQY
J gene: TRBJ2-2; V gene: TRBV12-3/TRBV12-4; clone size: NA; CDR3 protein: ASRLQGNTGELF
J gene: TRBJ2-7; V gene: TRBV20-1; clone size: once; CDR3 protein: SARATGTGSYEQY
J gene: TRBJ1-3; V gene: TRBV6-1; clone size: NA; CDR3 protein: ASRDQLGNTIY
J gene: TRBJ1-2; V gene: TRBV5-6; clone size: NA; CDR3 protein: ASSLGSVRYYGYT
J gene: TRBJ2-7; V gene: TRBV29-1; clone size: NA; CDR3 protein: SVVFSGRAYEQY
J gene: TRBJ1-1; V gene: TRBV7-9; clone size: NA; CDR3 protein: ASSRIEGGTEAF
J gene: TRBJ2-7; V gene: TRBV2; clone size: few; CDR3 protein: ASSPSRTSYEQY
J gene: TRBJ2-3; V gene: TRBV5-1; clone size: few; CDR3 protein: ASSLEALAGGPDTQY
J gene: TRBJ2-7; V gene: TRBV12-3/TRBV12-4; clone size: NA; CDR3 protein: ASSFVLAGGIYEQY
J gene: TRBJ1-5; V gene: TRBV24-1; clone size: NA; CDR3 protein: ATSDSQGLNNQPQH
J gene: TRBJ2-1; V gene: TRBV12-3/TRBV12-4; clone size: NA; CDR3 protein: ASSKLGVSYNEQF
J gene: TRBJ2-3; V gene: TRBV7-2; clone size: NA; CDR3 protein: ASSLAQRGMGDTQY
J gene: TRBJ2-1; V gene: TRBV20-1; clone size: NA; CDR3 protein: SASGESSYNEQF
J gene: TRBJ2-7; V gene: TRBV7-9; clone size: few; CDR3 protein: ASSQYIAGADEQY
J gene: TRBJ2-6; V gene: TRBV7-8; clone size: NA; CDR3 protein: ASSPWTSGLISGANVLT
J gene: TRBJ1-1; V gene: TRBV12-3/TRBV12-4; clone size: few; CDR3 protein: ASTVDRINTEAF
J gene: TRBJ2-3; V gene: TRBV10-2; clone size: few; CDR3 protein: ASRERGPSTDTQY
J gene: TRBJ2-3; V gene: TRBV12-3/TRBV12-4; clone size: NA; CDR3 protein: ASSWQGTSTDTQY
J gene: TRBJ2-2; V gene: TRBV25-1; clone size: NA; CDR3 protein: ASRRTITGELF
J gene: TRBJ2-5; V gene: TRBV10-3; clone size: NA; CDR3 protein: AISAGLQETQY
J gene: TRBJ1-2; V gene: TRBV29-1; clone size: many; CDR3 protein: SIKTGDYGYT
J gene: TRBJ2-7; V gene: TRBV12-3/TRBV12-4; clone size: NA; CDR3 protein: ASSLTHEQY
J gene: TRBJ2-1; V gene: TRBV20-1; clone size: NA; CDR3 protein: SACGLGGYLDEQF
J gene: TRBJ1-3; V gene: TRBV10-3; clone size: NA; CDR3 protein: AISEAGAGNTIY
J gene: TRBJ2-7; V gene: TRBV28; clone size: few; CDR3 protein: ASSPPGAGANEQY
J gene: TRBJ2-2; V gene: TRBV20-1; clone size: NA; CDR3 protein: CASQAGTGATGELF
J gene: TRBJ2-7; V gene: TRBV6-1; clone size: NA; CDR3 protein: ASSDSSTGNYEQY
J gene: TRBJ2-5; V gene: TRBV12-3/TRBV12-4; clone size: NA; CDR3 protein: ASSGLKETQY
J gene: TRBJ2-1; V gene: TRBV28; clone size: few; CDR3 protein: ASSTASGRNEQF
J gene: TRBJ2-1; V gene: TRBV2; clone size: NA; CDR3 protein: ASRTSGNSYNEQF